The source of this TCR beta chain is a study of cytomegalovirus exposure and HLA in healthy donors. With 4 bases removed from V and 0 bases from J, the gap between germline ends came to 16 bases. CDR1 MRHNA and CDR2 SNTAGT come from the germline V gene. This CDR3 has 17 residues. The PCR employed 60 Vbeta primers together with 13 Jbeta primers. Repertoires were generated with immunoSEQ multiplex PCR, while TCRdb's copy carries only in-frame clones and drops some. The data contain over 140,000 clones, roughly four fifths of them singletons. The TCR was taken from a man between 25 and 39 years old in good health and CMV-seropositive. Sequencing was carried out using PBMCs. The V call is TRBV6-4, the J call TRBJ2-4; tentative D call: TRBD1 (5 bases). For the CDR3, the DNA is TGTGCCAGCAGTGGAGGTCAGGGCACATTAGCCAAAAACATTCAGTACTTC. Residues: CASSGGQGTLAKNIQYF.